Presented here are 2 T cell receptor beta chains from one specimen sequenced in a study of cytomegalovirus exposure and HLA in healthy donors (dated by TCRdb to the late 2010s). The protocol used for the library was the immunoSEQ multiplex PCR assay. A mixture of 60 forward primers for TCR Vbeta segments and 13 reverse primers for TCR Jbeta segments was used in the multiplex PCR. TCRdb's version of the immuneACCESS table is confined to in-frame rearrangements and falls short of the full clone set. An unresolved V gene accounts for under half of the shortfall where checked; the remainder is of unknown origin. For this sample the table gives approximately 82,000 clones, of which 60% to 80% were detected only once. The top ten clonotypes cover over 5% of the sample. Material for sequencing was PBMCs. These receptors were collected from a woman in her forties or fifties in good health and CMV-seropositive.

CDR3 sequence: CASSLHTDTQYF. CDR3 bases: TGCGCCAGCAGCTTACACACAGATACGCAGTATTTT. The chain carries TRBV5-1 and TRBJ2-3; D is unclear. The CDR3 is made up of 12 amino acids. Germline CDR1 is SGHRS and CDR2 is YFSETQ. Between the trimmed V and J ends, which lost 2 bases and 2 bases, there was a span of 3 bases.

The CDR3 is CASSLGGGWGQPQHF. CDR3 coding DNA: TGTGCCAGCAGCTTGGGCGGGGGATGGGGTCAGCCCCAGCATTTT. The rearrangement joins TRBV5-6 to TRBJ1-5, with D maybe TRBD1 (5 bases). The V gene lost 0 bases and the J gene lost 6 bases, with 13 bases spanning the gap. CDR1 is SGHDT, CDR2 YYEEEE, per germline. The CDR3 runs 15 residues. Supplemented by reference TRBV5-6 and TRBJ1-5, the full variable domain reads DAGVTQSPTHLIKTRGQQVTLRCSPKSGHDTVSWYQQALGQGPQFIFQYYEEEERQRGNFPDRFSGHQFPNYSSELNVNALLLGDSALYLCASSLGGGWGQPQHFGDGTRLSIL.